What follows are 23 T cell receptor beta chains derived from one specimen sequenced in a study of blood T cell repertoires in COVID-19. Assay: immunoSEQ multiplex PCR; the TCRdb copy retains only in-frame clones and omits some. The data show fewer than 65,000 clones, 80% to 90% seen once. Material for sequencing was peripheral blood. Every receptor here comes from a man in his sixties with acute or convalescent COVID-19.

The rearrangement links TRBV13 to TRBJ2-3; a possible D gene is TRBD2 (6 bases). The CDR3 consists of 17 residues. Germline CDR1 PRHDT, CDR2 FYEKMQ (reference sequence). Trimming removed 5 bases from V and 6 bases from J, with 24 bases in between. CDR3 sequence: CASSDIALTRALDTQYF. The CDR3, as DNA: TGTGCCAGCAGCGACATAGCCCTGACTAGAGCTTTGGATACGCAGTATTTT.

The CDR3 bases are TGTGCCAGCAGCAAGCGGACAGGGGCCTACACCGGGGAGCTGTTTTTT. Translating it yields CASSKRTGAYTGELFF. J is TRBJ2-2 and V is TRBV11-2; 9 bases are shared with TRBD1. Germline CDR1 SGHAT, CDR2 FQNNGV. This CDR3 contains 16 residues. Trimming cost V 5 bases and J 3 bases; bases outside gene matches: 7. Filled out from reference TRBV11-2 and TRBJ2-2, the complete variable domain reads EAGVAQSPRYKIIEKRQSVAFWCNPISGHATLYWYQQILGQGPKLLIQFQNNGVVDDSQLPKDRFSAERLKGVDSTLKIQPAKLEDSAVYLCASSKRTGAYTGELFFGEGSRLTVL.

The chain combines TRBV30 with TRBJ2-5; 7 bases map to TRBD1. The trim removed 1 base at V and 4 bases at J, leaving 3 bases unmatched. The CDR3 spans 13 residues. Germline lookup yields CDR1 GTSNPN and CDR2 SVGIG (reference sequence). This CDR3 is CAWSGQGPETQYF. CDR3 sequence (DNA): TGTGCCTGGAGTGGACAGGGCCCAGAGACCCAGTACTTC.

The chain recombines TRBV13 with TRBJ1-1, with a tentative D call TRBD1 (5 bases). This CDR3 contains 15 residues. From germline, CDR1 is PRHDT and CDR2 FYEKMQ (reference sequence). Trimming shortened V by 2 bases and J by 1 base, and 11 bases separated the two germline ends. The CDR3 coding sequence is TGTGCCAGCAGCTTACTAGGGGTTGGGAACACTGAAGCTTTCTTT. Its protein product is CASSLLGVGNTEAFF.

This clone has just one count. The chain uses TRBV4-3 and TRBJ2-7, with 8 nucleotides matching TRBD1. The CDR3 sequence is 14 residues long. V dropped 1 base and J dropped 3; count of bases not matched to a gene: 2. From germline, CDR1 is LGHNA and CDR2 YSLEER. The CDR3 reads CASSQVGQGYEQYF. Written as DNA, the CDR3 is TGCGCCAGCAGCCAAGTTGGACAGGGCTACGAGCAGTACTTC.

The chain carries TRBV5-1 and TRBJ2-2; D remains unclear. This CDR3 is 15 amino acids long. Germline values: CDR1 SGHRS, CDR2 YFSETQ. The V end lost 3 bases, the J end lost 1 base, and 10 bases lay between the germline ends. The CDR3 reads CASSSKDLNTGELFF. CDR3 DNA: TGCGCCAGCAGCTCCAAAGACTTGAACACCGGGGAGCTGTTTTTT.

Only one count was recorded for this clone. The chain combines TRBV30 with TRBJ2-3; 10 bases map to TRBD2. J gave up 3 bases and V 3 bases, and 9 bases lay outside the gene matches. The germline gives CDR1 GTSNPN, CDR2 SVGIG (reference sequence). The CDR3 runs 16 residues. The CDR3 sequence is CAWSGLAGAMTDTQYF. CDR3 sequence (DNA): TGTGCCTGGAGCGGGCTAGCGGGGGCCATGACAGATACGCAGTATTTT. Full variable domain (missing parts from reference TRBV30 and TRBJ2-3): SQTIHQWPATLVQPVGSPLSLECTVEGTSNPNLYWYRQAAGRGLQLLFYSVGIGQISSEVPQNLSASRPQDRQFILSSKKLLLSDSGFYLCAWSGLAGAMTDTQYFGPGTRLTVL.

The chain recombines TRBV6-6 with TRBJ1-5; 8 bases fit TRBD1. Germline loops: CDR1 MNHNY, CDR2 SVGAGI (reference sequence). The CDR3 sequence is 15 residues long. Trimming at V came to 5 bases and at J to 5 bases, leaving 8 bases not matched to a gene. The CDR3 protein is CASSVQGARDQPQHF. CDR3 coding DNA: TGTGCCAGCAGTGTCCAGGGGGCGCGCGATCAGCCCCAGCATTTT.

The V and J genes are TRBV5-5 and TRBJ1-5; maybe TRBD1 (6 bases). The CDR3 extends over 15 amino acids. Germline-derived CDR1 and CDR2 are SGHKS and YYEKEE (reference sequence). V was shortened by 4 bases and J by 0 bases, with 11 bases between the two germline ends. The chain's CDR3 is CASSTDSYSNQPQHF. The CDR3, as DNA: TGTGCCAGCAGCACGGACAGTTATAGCAATCAGCCCCAGCATTTT. The entire variable domain, with the rest obtained from reference TRBV5-5 and TRBJ1-5, is as follows: DAGVTQSPTHLIKTRGQQVTLRCSPISGHKSVSWYQQVLGQGPQFIFQYYEKEERGRGNFPDRFSARQFPNYSSELNVNALLLGDSALYLCASSTDSYSNQPQHFGDGTRLSIL.

This chain links TRBV11-2 with TRBJ2-7; D uncertain. CDR3 length: 14 amino acids. Per the germline V gene, CDR1 is SGHAT and CDR2 is FQNNGV. Trimming cost V 0 bases and J 1 base, with 7 bases left between them. In nucleotides, the CDR3 is TGTGCCAGCAGCTTAGATTTTACTTCCTACGAGCAGTACTTC. This encodes CASSLDFTSYEQYF.

J is TRBJ2-3 and V is TRBV11-2; 10 bases fit TRBD2. V shed 1 base, J shed 2 bases, and the junction held 6 bases outside the gene matches. The CDR3 covers 17 residues. Germline loops: CDR1 SGHAT, CDR2 FQNNGV. CDR3 coding DNA: TGTGCCAGCAGCTTAGTCAAGCGGGGGGGCCCCACAGATACGCAGTATTTT. Encoded protein: CASSLVKRGGPTDTQYF.

This chain uses TRBV2 with TRBJ2-1; the D gene is possibly TRBD1 (6 bases). Trimming cost V 1 base and J 9 bases, with 19 bases left between them. The CDR3 covers 16 residues. Germline V gene sequence: CDR1 SNHLY, CDR2 FYNNEI. Here the CDR3 DNA reads TGTGCCAGCAGTGAAGGGCCAGGGACATTGGTGCGTGAGCAGTTCTTC. It yields the protein CASSEGPGTLVREQFF.

This sequence joins TRBV6-2 or TRBV6-3 and TRBJ2-5; TRBD2 might be the D (6 bases). Germline V gives CDR1 MNHEY, CDR2 SVGEGT. The length of the CDR3 is 16 residues. V was pared by 2 bases and J by 0 bases, with 13 bases between. The DNA for the CDR3 is TGTGCCAGCAGTTACGGGCGGGGAGTGTACCAAGAGACCCAGTACTTC. As protein: CASSYGRGVYQETQYF.

The rearrangement uses TRBV15 and TRBJ1-2; TRBD1 matches at 7 bases. The V gene's germline CDR1 is LNHNV and CDR2 YYDKDF (reference sequence). V gave up 0 bases and J gave up 4 bases; unmatched junction bases: 5. The CDR3 loop spans 15 amino acids. CDR3: CATSRDRRDSYGYTF. The CDR3 coding sequence is TGTGCCACCAGCAGAGATAGGCGGGACAGCTATGGCTACACCTTC.

The chain links TRBV12-3 or TRBV12-4 to TRBJ1-2; the D is unclear. V lost 7 bases and J 8 bases, leaving 17 bases between the germline ends. The length of the CDR3 is 13 residues. DNA of the CDR3: TGTGCCAGCAACAGAGCGGGAGGGATAGGCTACACCTTC. The encoded protein is CASNRAGGIGYTF.

This clone was counted only a few times. The chain uses TRBV7-8 and TRBJ1-1; D is ambiguous. From germline, CDR1 is SGHVS and CDR2 FQNEAQ. With 5 bases removed from V and 0 bases from J, the gap between germline ends came to 10 bases. The CDR3 covers 14 residues. The CDR3 DNA sequence: TGTGCCAGCAGCGCTCGGTCGGTGAACACTGAAGCTTTCTTT. It specifies CASSARSVNTEAFF. The complete variable domain, with remaining parts taken from reference TRBV7-8 and TRBJ1-1, reads GAGVSQSPRYKVAKRGQDVALRCDPISGHVSLFWYQQALGQGPEFLTYFQNEAQLDKSGLPSDRFFAERPEGSVSTLKIQRTQQEDSAVYLCASSARSVNTEAFFGQGTRLTVV.

The chain couples TRBV18 to TRBJ1-5; 7 bases map to TRBD1. The CDR3 totals 14 residues. Germline CDR1 KGHSH, CDR2 LQKENI. The V and J ends lost 3 bases and 6 bases, in that order; junction bases with no gene match: 5. The DNA for the CDR3 is TGTGCCAGCTCACCCGCAGGGGGACCTCAGCCCCAGCATTTT. Its protein product is CASSPAGGPQPQHF.

This chain links TRBV7-2 with TRBJ1-5, with 7 bases aligning to TRBD1. CDR1 and CDR2 (germline): SGHTA, FQGNSA. Trimming took 1 base from V and 4 from J; bases not matched to a gene: 1. This CDR3 has 14 residues. The CDR3 reads CASSLGQGNQPQHF. The CDR3 nucleotides read TGTGCCAGCAGCTTAGGACAGGGAAATCAGCCCCAGCATTTT. The whole variable domain, filled in from reference TRBV7-2 and TRBJ1-5, reads GAGVSQSPSNKVTEKGKDVELRCDPISGHTALYWYRQSLGQGLEFLIYFQGNSAPDKSGLPSDRFSAERTGGSVSTLTIQRTQQEDSAVYLCASSLGQGNQPQHFGDGTRLSIL.

V and J are TRBV5-4 and TRBJ2-7; 10 nucleotides line up with TRBD1. CDR1 and CDR2 from the germline V gene are SGHNT and YYREEE (reference sequence). V was pared by 4 bases and J by 6 bases, with 7 bases of the junction left unmatched. The CDR3 has 14 residues. Here the CDR3 DNA reads TGTGCCAGCAGCCTGCCCGGGACAGGGGTCGAGCAGTACTTC. It yields the protein CASSLPGTGVEQYF. Full variable domain (outside the CDR3, taken from reference TRBV5-4 and TRBJ2-7): ETGVTQSPTHLIKTRGQQVTLRCSSQSGHNTVSWYQQALGQGPQFIFQYYREEENGRGNFPPRFSGLQFPNYSSELNVNALELDDSALYLCASSLPGTGVEQYFGPGTRLTVT.

This sequence joins TRBV7-2 and TRBJ2-3; D is ambiguous. The germline V gene encodes CDR1 SGHTA and CDR2 FQGNSA. Trimming left V 1 base short and J 5 bases short, with 7 bases between. The CDR3 length is 13 residues. DNA for the CDR3: TGTGCCAGCAGCTTAGACTCCATAGATACGCAGTATTTT. Translating gives CASSLDSIDTQYF. Full variable domain (rest looked up from reference TRBV7-2 and TRBJ2-3): GAGVSQSPSNKVTEKGKDVELRCDPISGHTALYWYRQSLGQGLEFLIYFQGNSAPDKSGLPSDRFSAERTGGSVSTLTIQRTQQEDSAVYLCASSLDSIDTQYFGPGTRLTVL.

This chain links TRBV7-2 with TRBJ1-4; TRBD1 matches 7 bases. The germline CDR1 and CDR2 sequences are SGHTA and FQGNSA. The CDR3 consists of 16 residues. The V segment lost 2 bases and the J segment 4 bases; nucleotides outside the gene matches: 7. CDR3 in DNA: TGTGCCAGCAGCTTATTGTCCGGGACAGATAATGAAAAACTGTTTTTT. Its protein product is CASSLLSGTDNEKLFF.

This sequence joins TRBV10-2 and TRBJ1-1; no clear D. Germline CDR1 reads WSHSY; CDR2 reads SAAADI. The CDR3 length is 14 residues. Trimming left V 6 bases short and J 0 bases short, with 11 bases between. CDR3 DNA sequence: TGCGCCAGCAGAGCAGGCGCGTTGAACACTGAAGCTTTCTTT. It is translated as CASRAGALNTEAFF.

This chain uses TRBV18 with TRBJ1-2, with D unresolved. Germline V gives CDR1 KGHSH, CDR2 LQKENI. Trimming pared 3 bases from V and 4 bases from J, leaving 6 bases between. This CDR3 spans 12 amino acids. In DNA form, the CDR3 reads TGTGCCAGCTCACCGCAGGTCTATGGCTACACCTTC. Translation gives CASSPQVYGYTF. The variable domain in full, with the rest retrieved from reference TRBV18 and TRBJ1-2, is NAGVMQNPRHLVRRRGQEARLRCSPMKGHSHVYWYRQLPEEGLKFMVYLQKENIIDESGMPKERFSAEFPKEGPSILRIQQVVRGDSAAYFCASSPQVYGYTFGSGTRLTVV.